The T cell receptor beta chain described here comes from a study of T cells after posttransplantation cyclophosphamide listed by TCRdb under 2016. Broadly, across the study: The study tracked T cell repertoire reconstitution by TRB sequencing after myeloablative bone marrow transplantation using posttransplantation cyclophosphamide as GVHD prophylaxis. Samples from roughly 35 PTCy-treated patients, along with samples from 16 of their related bone marrow donors, underwent antigen receptor sequencing. TRB sequencing was also done on up to roughly 3 additional blood samples from 2 to 5.2 years after transplant in 3 patients, and on pretransplant blood from a handful of patients. Blood from every one of the 30 to 40 PTCy patients who had 1-year posttransplant specimens underwent TRB sequencing. Public TRB sequences were searched against a database of over 3,600 sequences associated with responses to pathogens, tumor antigens, self-antigens and alloantigens. Because TRA and TRB clonality correlated tightly in some 10 samples, the subsequent TCR analyses were limited to TRB only.

TRB sequencing was run on genomic DNA with either the immunoSEQ assay at survey resolution or the hsTCRB kit. Regarding the original processing steps: The immunoSEQ software handled the initial read processing, while the LymphoSeq R package was used for the repertoire analyses. Clonality was computed as 1 minus normalized Shannon entropy; Gini coefficient was also calculated for each TRB dataset. Phenotypes of unsorted samples were inferred by mapping TRB sequences from sorted subsets of the recipient or donor onto the same recipient's unsorted samples. TCRdb provides this immuneACCESS table in a form limited to in-frame rearrangements. Some clones are lacking; in checked studies, under half of them reflect an unresolved V gene, and why the rest are absent is not known. That table is the source of V, J and clone size, and D and trimming were worked out from the DNA. The sample yields 6,500 or so clones; 60% to 80% were counted once. Approximately 20% of the sample rests with the top ten.

Summary of the overall study and its limitations: The TRB repertoires of T cells infiltrating skin or the GI tract showed only limited overlap with the TRB repertoires found in blood. Donor-recipient similarity was low at 1-2 months but increased during the first year, and donor CD8+ memory clones often dominated later blood repertoires. Across the 45 to 55 patients, TRB clonality was highly associated with recipient CMV seropositivity and CMV reactivation, and diversity with PTCy was similar to that in the CNI/methotrexate controls.

This clone has a handful of counts. Its cognate antigen has yet to be identified. No clone much larger than this one lies a single base away; base qualities are absent. CDR1 MDHEN and CDR2 SYDVKM were looked up in the germline V gene. V lost 6 bases and J lost 7 bases, and the count of bases not matched to a germline gene is 10. From the cysteine up to the phenylalanine, the CDR3 has a length of 14 residues. Left in the record is the CDR3 DNA by itself, 42 bases read in frame from the first base. Interpreted using the paper, the treatment or condition label stands for: high-dose cyclophosphamide on days +3 and +4 as single-agent GVHD prophylaxis. PTCy patients received busulfan and fludarabine conditioning, a related or unrelated marrow graft, and cyclophosphamide on days +3 and +4. PTCy-treated patients were drawn from a prospective multi-institutional clinical trial. Peripheral blood and bone marrow mononuclear cells were isolated by Ficoll-Hypaque density centrifugation and were cryopreserved.

This TCR derives from a male patient aged 25-45 years who received an allogeneic stem cell transplant from a related donor, was CMV-positive, and had acute GVHD only. After a transplant, some T cells may be of graft donor origin. The sequencing used PBMCs, collected around 1,500 days after allogeneic stem cell transplant with posttransplant cyclophosphamide. Recombination linked TRBV28 to TRBJ2-5, with 8 middle bases fitting TRBD1. The sequenced DNA: TGTGCCAGCAGGACAGGGGCGGTGAAAGGGACCCAGTACTTC. Its translation is CASRTGAVKGTQYF.